These 10 T cell receptor beta chains originate from one sample sequenced in a study of OX40 agonist ivuxolimab in advanced cancers. The assay was immunoSEQ multiplex PCR, and TCRdb's table has in-frame clones only and misses some. The data show more than 55,000 clones, nearly 90% seen once. Sequenced here: CD4+ or CD8+ T cells sorted from blood, sampled in a trial of the OX40 agonist ivuxolimab. All receptors come from an adult with an advanced solid tumor such as melanoma, head and neck, liver or kidney cancer.

The rearrangement uses TRBV2 and TRBJ1-5; a possible D gene is TRBD1 (5 bases). The CDR3 runs to 14 residues. Germline lookup yields CDR1 SNHLY and CDR2 FYNNEI. With 6 bases removed from V and 5 bases from J, the gap between germline ends came to 14 bases. CDR3 in amino acids: CASRDSGDDQPQHF. In nucleotides, the CDR3 is TGTGCCAGCAGGGATTCCGGGGACGATCAGCCCCAGCATTTT.

A few counts support this clone. CDR3 sequence: CASSMGTGWEQYF. DNA for the CDR3: TGTGCCAGTAGTATGGGGACCGGATGGGAGCAGTACTTC. V usage is TRBV19 and J usage is TRBJ2-7; TRBD1 or TRBD2 may be the D gene (5 bases each). V was shortened by 3 bases and J by 7 bases, with 13 bases between the two germline ends. The length of the CDR3 is 13 residues. CDR1 and CDR2 from the germline V gene are LNHDA and SQIVND (reference sequence).

This clone is a singleton in its sample. This chain joins TRBV7-9 and TRBJ2-7, with 7 bases identical to TRBD1. J gave up 6 bases and V 4 bases, and 6 bases lay outside the gene matches. The CDR3 length is 13 residues. Germline CDR1 is SEHNR and CDR2 is FQNEAQ (reference sequence). CDR3 sequence: CASSYGTVTEQYF. The DNA for the CDR3 is TGTGCCAGCAGCTATGGGACAGTCACCGAGCAGTACTTC.

This chain connects TRBV4-1 to TRBJ2-2; the match to TRBD1 covers 9 bases. This CDR3 comprises 15 residues. With 6 bases clipped from V and 4 bases from J, the junction kept 6 bases outside the gene matches. Looked up from germline, CDR1 is MGHRA and CDR2 is YSYEKL. The DNA of the CDR3 is TGCGCCAGCAGTCTAAGACAGGGGGGCACCGGGGAGCTGTTTTTT. Translated, it gives CASSLRQGGTGELFF.

The chain is built from TRBV28 and TRBJ2-3, with TRBD1 matching 7 bases. V gave up 7 bases and J gave up 2 bases; unmatched junction bases: 9. Germline lookup yields CDR1 MDHEN and CDR2 SYDVKM. This CDR3 region has 15 residues. The CDR3 DNA follows: TGTGCCAGCAACCCCCCGGGACAGATCACAGATACGCAGTATTTT. Protein product: CASNPPGQITDTQYF.

The gene calls are TRBV9 and TRBJ2-5; tentatively, D is TRBD1 (5 bases). The germline CDR1 and CDR2 sequences are SGDLS and YYNGEE. V was trimmed by 0 bases and J by 5 bases, leaving 14 bases between them. The CDR3 extends over 15 amino acids. The DNA of the CDR3 is TGTGCCAGCAGCGTAGTTGGACAACCAGCGGAGACCCAGTACTTC. Encoded protein: CASSVVGQPAETQYF.

This chain links TRBV7-6 with TRBJ1-2; D ambiguous. CDR3 length equals 11 residues. Germline CDR1 is SGHVS and CDR2 is FNYEAQ. The ends were cut back, 5 bases at V and 4 bases at J, with 5 bases in the middle. The CDR3 loop is CASSSGYGYTF. The CDR3 DNA reads TGTGCCAGCAGCAGTGGCTATGGCTACACCTTC.

This chain links TRBV4-1 with TRBJ1-1; D uncertain. The CDR3 is made up of 11 amino acids. Germline loops: CDR1 MGHRA, CDR2 YSYEKL. Trimming pared 8 bases from V and 1 base from J, leaving 5 bases between. CDR3 nucleotide sequence: TGCGCCAGCGTACAGAACACTGAAGCTTTCTTT. This encodes CASVQNTEAFF.

The chain employs TRBV7-2 and TRBJ2-5; 7 nucleotides agree with TRBD2. The CDR3 runs 15 residues. Trimming at V came to 7 bases and at J to 5 bases, leaving 13 bases not matched to a gene. Germline V gene sequence: CDR1 SGHTA, CDR2 FQGNSA. The CDR3 DNA is TGTGCCAGCACCTATTTGGATAGCGGGTCTGAGACCCAGTACTTC. This translates into CASTYLDSGSETQYF. The full variable domain, rest sourced from reference TRBV7-2 and TRBJ2-5, is GAGVSQSPSNKVTEKGKDVELRCDPISGHTALYWYRQSLGQGLEFLIYFQGNSAPDKSGLPSDRFSAERTGGSVSTLTIQRTQQEDSAVYLCASTYLDSGSETQYFGPGTRLLVL.

This clone has just one count. The chain employs TRBV11-2 and TRBJ1-1; 10 nucleotides match TRBD1. V trimming: 5 bases; J trimming: 4 bases; junction bases outside the gene matches: 7. This CDR3 has 15 amino acids. CDR1 is SGHAT and CDR2 is FQNNGV in the germline V gene. The CDR3 bases are TGTGCCAGCAGCGTCGACAGGGGGCTCATCACTGAAGCTTTCTTT. This codes for CASSVDRGLITEAFF.